The 32 T cell receptor beta chains in this list originate from one sample, sequenced in a study of identical twins' blood T cells. TCRdb re-called the 5' RACE reads with MiXCR, one entry per CDR3 protein. The table includes 300,000 to 400,000 distinct CDR3 sequences, about 28% detected once. Sequencing was performed on PBMCs. The origin of the receptors is a woman aged 18 to 50 in good health.

The V gene is TRBV2, the J gene TRBJ1-3; D remains unclear. The CDR3 spans 13 residues. Germline CDR1 and CDR2: SNHLY and FYNNEI. V was cut by 7 bases and J by 4 bases, with 11 bases left in between. The CDR3: CASIDGGGNTIYF. CDR3 DNA: TGTGCCAGCATCGACGGCGGAGGAAACACCATATATTTT.

This clonotype was detected many times. The chain links TRBV10-2 to TRBJ2-5, with D unclear. This CDR3 contains 16 residues. Germline V gene data show CDR1 as WSHSY and CDR2 as SAAADI. V gave up 2 bases and J gave up 2 bases, with 15 bases separating them. This chain's CDR3 is CASSEISQTLQETQYF. The CDR3 DNA reads as TGCGCCAGCAGTGAGATCAGCCAGACCCTACAAGAGACCCAGTACTTC.

The V gene is TRBV6-6, the J gene TRBJ2-1; 9 nucleotides match TRBD1. Losses at the gene ends were 1 base for V and 3 bases for J; bases not matched to a gene: 4. There are 16 residues in the CDR3. Germline V gene lookup returns CDR1 MNHNY and CDR2 SVGAGI (reference sequence). This CDR3 reads CASSYYDRGYYNEQFF. Here the CDR3 DNA reads TGTGCCAGCAGTTACTACGACAGGGGGTACTACAATGAGCAGTTCTTC.

Note on this clonotype: This sequence may be a read error, since a much larger clone differs from it by one base. The chain carries TRBV29-1 and TRBJ2-1, with 10 bases fitting TRBD1. CDR1 SQVTM and CDR2 ANQGSEA come from the germline V gene. The CDR3 contains 13 residues. Here the CDR3 DNA reads TGCAGCGTTGGGGGACAGGGGTTGAATGAGCATTTCTTC. Protein product: CSVGGQGLNEHFF.

The chain links TRBV6-6 to TRBJ1-1; no definite D call. Germline V gives CDR1 MNHNY, CDR2 SVGAGI (reference sequence). Trimming stripped 5 bases from V and 10 bases from J, with 17 bases between. This CDR3 has 13 residues. For the CDR3, the DNA is TGTGCCAGCAGTCCTCCGGTGAGGGAGGCAGCTTTCTTT. Protein sequence: CASSPPVREAAFF.

In its sample, this clonotype was seen a few times. CDR3 DNA sequence: TGTGCCAGCAGTTCCGGACAGGTTAACTATGGCTACACCTTC. Translation: CASSSGQVNYGYTF. The chain recombines TRBV7-9 with TRBJ1-2; 7 positions match TRBD1. With 6 bases clipped from V and 1 base from J, the junction kept 5 bases outside the gene matches. The CDR3 length is 14 residues. CDR1 is SEHNR, CDR2 FQNEAQ, per germline (reference sequence).

The rearrangement uses TRBV7-6 and TRBJ1-5; TRBD1 is a possible D gene (5 bases). Trimming removed 9 bases at V and 2 bases at J, with 11 bases between. This CDR3 has 13 residues. Germline-derived CDR1 and CDR2 are SGHVS and FNYEAQ. The CDR3 nucleotides are TGTGCCAGTGGTCGAGGGGGCAATCAGCCCCAGCATTTT. Protein: CASGRGGNQPQHF.

This clonotype was counted between two and nine times. The rearrangement links TRBV20-1 to TRBJ1-4, with D uncertain. The CDR3 loop spans 14 amino acids. With 4 bases removed from V and 8 bases from J, the gap between germline ends came to 17 bases. In germline, CDR1 is DFQATT, CDR2 SNEGSKA (reference sequence). The CDR3 loop is CSATRGQEGEKLFF. The DNA of the CDR3 is TGCAGTGCTACGCGAGGGCAGGAAGGGGAAAAACTGTTTTTT.

The chain combines TRBV5-1 with TRBJ1-1; no reliable D call. The germline V gene encodes CDR1 SGHRS and CDR2 YFSETQ. There are 14 residues in the CDR3. V lost 5 bases and J 5 bases, leaving 16 bases between the germline ends. The CDR3 spells CASRRVDRGTEAFF. The CDR3 DNA reads TGCGCCAGCAGGAGAGTAGACCGAGGGACTGAAGCTTTCTTT.

As regards this clonotype: One junction end does not reproduce the germline sequence, and a read error may be involved. This rearrangement joins TRBV19 to TRBJ2-1; TRBD2 aligns across 9 bases. The CDR3 spans 14 residues. Germline V lookup: CDR1 LNHDA, CDR2 SQIVND (reference sequence). This CDR3 is CASSAGGGAYERFF. The CDR3 DNA is TGTGCCAGTTCGGCGGGCGGGGGGGCTTATGAGCGGTTCTTC.

Turning to this clonotype: Without the conserved terminal phenylalanine or tryptophan, this CDR3 likely stems from a read error. V gene TRBV20-1 combines with J gene TRBJ2-7, with 8 bases fitting TRBD1. The length of the CDR3 is 12 residues. Germline CDR1 and CDR2: DFQATT and SNEGSKA (reference sequence). Trimming took 6 bases from V and 3 from J; bases not matched to a gene: 4. This CDR3 is CSARTGYYEQYL. The CDR3 DNA is TGCAGTGCGAGGACAGGGTACTACGAGCAGTACCTC.

V is TRBV28 and J is TRBJ2-3; D uncertain. Germline V gene data show CDR1 as MDHEN and CDR2 as SYDVKM. The CDR3 runs to 13 residues. V was shortened by 5 bases and J by 1 base, with 7 bases between the two germline ends. CDR3 residues: CASSDDGTDTQYF. CDR3 in DNA: TGTGCCAGCAGTGATGACGGCACAGATACGCAGTATTTT.

V is TRBV20-1 and J is TRBJ2-5, with no clear D. Germline V gene lookup returns CDR1 DFQATT and CDR2 SNEGSKA (reference sequence). This CDR3 region has 15 residues. The V end was cut by 3 bases, the J end by 2 bases, with 16 bases between. CDR3 in DNA: TGCAGTGCTAGTAGGGTGGCAGCTAAACAAGAGACCCAGTACTTC. It is translated as CSASRVAAKQETQYF.

CDR3 in amino acids: CASSPTGDARLDTQYF. CDR3 in DNA: TGTGCCAGTAGTCCGACGGGGGACGCCCGCCTAGATACGCAGTATTTT. The chain has TRBV19 and TRBJ2-3, with a tentative D call TRBD2 (6 bases). CDR1 is LNHDA and CDR2 is SQIVND in the germline V gene (reference sequence). The V end was cut by 5 bases, the J end by 5 bases, with 20 bases between. CDR3 length equals 16 residues. The variable domain in full, with the rest retrieved from reference TRBV19 and TRBJ2-3, is DGGITQSPKYLFRKEGQNVTLSCEQNLNHDAMYWYRQDPGQGLRLIYYSQIVNDFQKGDIAEGYSVSREKKESFPLTVTSAQKNPTAFYLCASSPTGDARLDTQYFGPGTRLTVL.

The rearrangement links TRBV28 to TRBJ2-3, with 8 bases that match TRBD2. There are 14 residues in the CDR3. Germline trimming cut 7 bases from V and 0 bases from J; bases unmatched to any gene: 3. CDR1 and CDR2 (germline): MDHEN, SYDVKM. In nucleotides, the CDR3 is TGTGCCAGCAACTTAGCGGGGAGCACAGATACGCAGTATTTT. Translating gives CASNLAGSTDTQYF.

The chain employs TRBV27 and TRBJ2-1, with 10 positions matching TRBD2. This CDR3 comprises 17 residues. The ends lost 4 bases at V and 6 bases at J; junction bases unmatched: 12. Germline V gene data show CDR1 as MNHEY and CDR2 as SMNVEV (reference sequence). Here the CDR3 DNA reads TGTGCCAGCAGTTCCACCTGGACTAGCGGCCGCTTCAATGAGCAGTTCTTC. Translation gives CASSSTWTSGRFNEQFF.

This clonotype appeared a few times. This chain joins TRBV20-1 and TRBJ1-2, with D unresolved. Trimming took 0 bases from V and 5 from J, leaving 19 bases between them. This CDR3 has 16 residues. Germline V gives CDR1 DFQATT, CDR2 SNEGSKA (reference sequence). The CDR3 region has the DNA TGCAGTGCTAGAGAATTCGGTGCTAGTCCCTCTTATGGCTACACCTTC. Encoded protein: CSAREFGASPSYGYTF.

This sequence joins TRBV15 and TRBJ2-3; D may match TRBD1 or TRBD2 (5 bases each). Per the germline V gene, CDR1 is LNHNV and CDR2 is YYDKDF (reference sequence). The CDR3 spans 15 residues. Trimming stripped 0 bases from V and 0 bases from J, with 7 bases between. The CDR3 protein is CATSRDGGSTDTQYF. CDR3 nucleotides: TGTGCCACCAGCAGAGATGGGGGTAGCACAGATACGCAGTATTTT.

The J gene is TRBJ1-4, the V gene TRBV25-1; TRBD1 is a possible D gene (5 bases). The ends were cut back, 4 bases at V and 9 bases at J, with 9 bases in the middle. The CDR3 totals 12 residues. The germline V gene encodes CDR1 MGHDK and CDR2 SYGVNS. CDR3 loop: CASSGNRKKLFF. The CDR3 bases are TGTGCCAGCAGTGGTAACAGGAAAAAACTGTTTTTT.

This clonotype was recorded a few times. This chain uses TRBV7-2 with TRBJ2-1; 8 bases line up with TRBD2. Germline CDR1 SGHTA, CDR2 FQGNSA. Losses at the gene ends were 1 base for V and 4 bases for J; bases not matched to a gene: 6. The CDR3 loop spans 16 amino acids. The CDR3 loop is CASSLVAGGGYNEQFF. The CDR3, as DNA: TGTGCCAGCAGCTTAGTTGCGGGGGGTGGTTACAATGAGCAGTTCTTC.

The chain recombines TRBV5-1 with TRBJ2-2; D is uncertain. This CDR3 spans 15 amino acids. Between the trimmed V and J ends, which lost 4 bases and 2 bases, there was a span of 12 bases. Germline V gene data show CDR1 as SGHRS and CDR2 as YFSETQ. This CDR3 is CASSGWTVNTGELFF. The CDR3 DNA reads TGCGCCAGCAGCGGGTGGACGGTAAACACCGGGGAGCTGTTTTTT.

This clonotype has a handful of counts. The gene calls are TRBV15 and TRBJ1-1; a possible D gene is TRBD1 (6 bases). CDR1 is LNHNV, CDR2 YYDKDF, per germline (reference sequence). V dropped 7 bases and J dropped 3 bases, with 15 bases sitting between them. The CDR3 runs to 14 residues. CDR3 sequence (DNA): TGTGCCACCAACTTCCCGGGGACATACACTGAAGCTTTCTTT. This sequence encodes CATNFPGTYTEAFF.

This clonotype was observed a few times. The chain carries TRBV4-3 and TRBJ1-5; tentative D call: TRBD1 (5 bases). Trimming removed 0 bases from V and 11 bases from J, with 11 bases in between. Germline CDR1 is LGHNA and CDR2 is YSLEER. CDR3 length: 13 amino acids. The chain's CDR3 is CASSQDRGGTQHF. The CDR3, as DNA: TGCGCCAGCAGCCAAGATCGGGGGGGTACCCAGCATTTT.

The chain is built from TRBV9 and TRBJ2-1; D ambiguous. The CDR3 sequence is 15 residues long. Per the germline V gene, CDR1 is SGDLS and CDR2 is YYNGEE. Trimming stripped 4 bases from V and 1 base from J, with 12 bases between. DNA for the CDR3: TGTGCCAGCAGCCTTGGCCAGTTTTCCTACAATGAGCAGTTCTTC. Translating gives CASSLGQFSYNEQFF.

This CDR3 reads CASRIREEETQYF. The CDR3 DNA is TGTGCCAGCAGGATCAGGGAGGAAGAGACCCAGTACTTC. The chain joins TRBV11-3 to TRBJ2-5; perhaps TRBD2 as D (6 bases). The V end lost 6 bases, the J end lost 3 bases, and 11 bases lay between the germline ends. Germline loops: CDR1 SGHNT, CDR2 YENEEA. The CDR3 has 13 amino acids.

Regarding this clonotype: This sequence may be a read error, since a much larger clone differs from it by one base. The V call is TRBV10-3, the J call TRBJ1-2, with TRBD1 as a possible D gene (6 bases). The V gene lost 8 bases and the J gene lost 10 bases, with 23 bases spanning the gap. Germline V gene data show CDR1 as ENHRY and CDR2 as SYGVKD. The CDR3 runs to 14 residues. CDR3 sequence: CAIGGDRPNTDYTF. The DNA for the CDR3 is TGTGCCATCGGTGGTGACAGGCCTAACACCGACTACACCTTC.

A few counts support this clonotype. The CDR3 here is CASSVGVQNTEAFF. CDR3 in DNA: TGTGCCAGCAGCGTGGGGGTCCAGAACACTGAAGCTTTCTTT. The chain has TRBV9 and TRBJ1-1, with D possibly TRBD1 on 5 matching bases. This CDR3 spans 14 amino acids. The V and J ends lost 2 bases and 1 base respectively, with 9 bases between them. Germline V gene data show CDR1 as SGDLS and CDR2 as YYNGEE.

This rearrangement joins TRBV6-6 to TRBJ2-1; TRBD1 aligns across 7 bases. Trimming removed 7 bases from V and 0 bases from J; junction bases left unmatched: 3. Per germline, CDR1 MNHNY and CDR2 SVGAGI (reference sequence). The CDR3 sequence is 14 residues long. This CDR3 reads CASKDRVSYNEQFF. As DNA, the CDR3 is TGTGCCAGCAAAGACAGGGTCTCCTACAATGAGCAGTTCTTC.

The V and J genes are TRBV29-1 and TRBJ1-2, with D unresolved. The CDR3 sequence is 14 residues long. V lost 4 bases, J lost 6 bases, and 18 bases lay in between. The germline CDR1 and CDR2 sequences are SQVTM and ANQGSEA. DNA of the CDR3: TGCAGCGTTGGGCTACACCTCCGAATGGATGGCTACACCTTC. Translated, it gives CSVGLHLRMDGYTF. Based on the CDR3 plus reference TRBV29-1 and TRBJ1-2, the full variable domain is SAVISQKPSRDICQRGTSLTIQCQVDSQVTMMFWYRQQPGQSLTLIATANQGSEATYESGFVIDKFPISRPNLTFSTLTVSNMSPEDSSIYLCSVGLHLRMDGYTFGSGTRLTVV.

The genes are TRBV18 and TRBJ2-3; TRBD2 might be the D (6 bases). The V end lost 7 bases, the J end lost 4 bases, and 15 bases lay between the germline ends. Germline V gene sequence: CDR1 KGHSH, CDR2 LQKENI. The CDR3 is 14 residues long. The DNA for the CDR3 is TGTGCCAGCTTCCCGGGAGTAGGGGCAGATACGCAGTATTTT. This translates into CASFPGVGADTQYF.

In this sample, this clonotype turned up many times. The chain links TRBV12-3 or TRBV12-4 to TRBJ2-7; tentative D call: TRBD1 (5 bases). The CDR3 runs to 15 residues. Here the CDR3 DNA reads TGTCCCTTAAACCCGGTGACAGCCTCTTCCTACGAGCAGTACTTC. This codes for CPLNPVTASSYEQYF.

This clonotype has ten or more counts. The V and J genes are TRBV7-9 and TRBJ1-1, with TRBD1 identical over 7 bases. There are 13 residues in the CDR3. V lost 7 bases to trimming and J lost 3 bases; unmatched junction nucleotides: 5. Germline V gives CDR1 SEHNR, CDR2 FQNEAQ (reference sequence). The CDR3 bases are TGTGCCAGCACCTCAGGGACAGACACTGAAGCTTTCTTT. Its translation: CASTSGTDTEAFF.